This entry lists 10 T cell receptor beta chains sequenced from one sample in a study of shared clonotypes between healthy human individuals. Generated by immunoSEQ multiplex PCR, the TCRdb table keeps only in-frame clones and is missing some. The sample includes about 710,000 clones, approximately 72% seen only once; the top ten take approximately 2%. What was sequenced was memory CD4+ T cells sorted from blood. The sample's subset: CD45RA-negative fraction. The receptors originated from a woman in her thirties in good health.

The V gene is TRBV14, the J gene TRBJ2-7; D unresolved. V was cut by 1 base and J by 1 base, with 8 bases left in between. The CDR3 contains 14 residues. Germline CDR1 reads SGHDN; CDR2 reads FVKESK. CDR3 nucleotides: TGTGCCAGCAGCCAAGTGGGCAGGTCCTACGAGCAGTACTTC. This codes for CASSQVGRSYEQYF. The variable domain in full, with the rest retrieved from reference TRBV14 and TRBJ2-7, is EAGVTQFPSHSVIEKGQTVTLRCDPISGHDNLYWYRRVMGKEIKFLLHFVKESKQDESGMPNNRFLAERTGGTYSTLKVQPAELEDSGVYFCASSQVGRSYEQYFGPGTRLTVT.

The chain uses TRBV4-1 and TRBJ1-4, with a weak D call TRBD1 (6 bases). Germline loops: CDR1 MGHRA, CDR2 YSYEKL. V was pared by 6 bases and J by 7 bases, with 12 bases between. This CDR3 contains 13 residues. The CDR3 coding sequence is TGCGCCAGCAGGACAGTGGGGGCTGAAAAACTGTTTTTT. Amino acids: CASRTVGAEKLFF.

This clone occurred once. The rearrangement uses TRBV15 and TRBJ2-3; 9 bases match TRBD2. CDR1 is LNHNV, CDR2 YYDKDF, per germline (reference sequence). This CDR3 is 15 amino acids long. The V gene end was trimmed by 5 bases and the J gene end by 2 bases; junction bases not matched to a gene: 5. Here the CDR3 DNA reads TGTGCCACCAGCCGTCGACTAGCGGACACAGATACGCAGTATTTT. Encoded protein: CATSRRLADTDTQYF.

V usage is TRBV2 and J usage is TRBJ2-2, with TRBD1 identical over 8 bases. Germline CDR1 and CDR2: SNHLY and FYNNEI. The CDR3 is made up of 15 amino acids. V was clipped by 4 bases and J by 4 bases; unmatched bases: 5. This CDR3 reads CASSVGQGRTGELFF. CDR3 nucleotides: TGTGCCAGCAGTGTCGGACAGGGACGCACCGGGGAGCTGTTTTTT. The full variable domain, in which reference TRBV2 and TRBJ2-2 provide the parts outside the CDR3, is EPEVTQTPSHQVTQMGQEVILRCVPISNHLYFYWYRQILGQKVEFLVSFYNNEISEKSEIFDDQFSVERPDGSNFTLKIRSTKLEDSAMYFCASSVGQGRTGELFFGEGSRLTVL.

This sequence joins TRBV18 and TRBJ1-5; 9 bases are shared with TRBD1. From germline, CDR1 is KGHSH and CDR2 LQKENI. After removal of 8 bases from V and 1 base from J, the junction contained 3 bases not matched to a gene. The CDR3 has 14 amino acids. The CDR3 spells CASKDRGSNQPQHF. The CDR3 nucleotides read TGTGCCAGCAAGGACAGGGGAAGCAATCAGCCCCAGCATTTT.

This rearrangement joins TRBV19 to TRBJ2-1; D is perhaps TRBD2 (6 bases). Trimming took off 4 bases at V and 5 bases at J, with 12 bases between the two ends. The germline V gene encodes CDR1 LNHDA and CDR2 SQIVND (reference sequence). This CDR3 is 14 amino acids long. The chain's CDR3 is CASSTSERHNEQFF. CDR3 nucleotide sequence: TGTGCCAGTAGTACTAGCGAGAGACACAATGAGCAGTTCTTC.

V gene TRBV11-2 combines with J gene TRBJ2-2; 14 bases map to TRBD2. CDR3 length: 17 residues. Germline CDR1 and CDR2: SGHAT and FQNNGV. V dropped 5 bases and J dropped 4; count of bases not matched to a gene: 6. The chain's CDR3 is CASSRGLAGEGTGELFF. CDR3 in DNA: TGTGCCAGCAGCCGGGGACTAGCGGGGGAAGGCACCGGGGAGCTGTTTTTT.

This chain uses TRBV6-4 with TRBJ1-5; weak D call: TRBD1 (5 bases). Germline lookup yields CDR1 MRHNA and CDR2 SNTAGT. The CDR3 covers 15 residues. Trimming stripped 3 bases from V and 1 base from J, with 10 bases between. CDR3 sequence reads: CASSEDRKSNQPQHF. For the CDR3, the DNA is TGTGCCAGCAGTGAAGACAGAAAGAGCAATCAGCCCCAGCATTTT.

V gene TRBV5-1 combines with J gene TRBJ1-2; tentative D call: TRBD1 (6 bases). Germline CDR1 and CDR2: SGHRS and YFSETQ. The CDR3 runs 15 residues. Trimming took 0 bases from V and 3 from J, leaving 12 bases between them. Here the CDR3 DNA reads TGCGCCAGCAGCTTGGATGTAGGGGGGGACTATGGCTACACCTTC. Protein: CASSLDVGGDYGYTF. Combining the CDR3 with reference TRBV5-1 and TRBJ1-2 gives the whole variable domain KAGVTQTPRYLIKTRGQQVTLSCSPISGHRSVSWYQQTPGQGLQFLFEYFSETQRNKGNFPGRFSGRQFSNSRSEMNVSTLELGDSALYLCASSLDVGGDYGYTFGSGTRLTVV.

V gene TRBV5-1 combines with J gene TRBJ2-7; D tentatively fits TRBD1 or TRBD2 (5 bases each). There are 15 residues in the CDR3. Germline CDR1 reads SGHRS; CDR2 reads YFSETQ. The V end lost 1 base, the J end lost 3 bases, and 14 bases lay between the germline ends. The CDR3 loop reads CASSLNWGKGYEQYF. In nucleotides, the CDR3 is TGCGCCAGCAGCTTGAATTGGGGGAAGGGCTACGAGCAGTACTTC.